This TCR beta chain stems from a study of T cell changes during pregnancy in multiple sclerosis. Sequencing was performed with immunoSEQ multiplex PCR; in TCRdb, only in-frame clones are kept and a portion is missing. The sample lists around 68,000 clones; 91% were seen once. This clone has more than one count but fewer than ten. There are 13 residues in the CDR3. This TCR was sampled from a female donor in good health, enrolled as a control in a pregnancy study. The gene calls are TRBV21-1 and TRBJ2-7; TRBD1 was called by the table and not checked on the DNA. TRBV21-1 is deemed a pseudogene. The sample in question was peripheral blood, obtained after pregnancy. This CDR3 reads CASSLGASYEQYF. The DNA of the CDR3 is TGTGCCAGCAGCCTAGGGGCCTCCTACGAGCAGTACTTC.